This TCR beta chain derives from a study of circulating CD8 cells and anti-PD-1 response in melanoma. Germline CDR1 and CDR2: SGHRS and YFSETQ. The CDR3 has 17 amino acids. V lost 3 bases to trimming and J lost 4 bases; unmatched junction nucleotides: 9. TCR libraries were prepared from 15 ng of total RNA with the QIAseq Immune Repertoire TCR panel. TCRdb recomputed calls from the reads with MiXCR, one row per CDR3 protein. The data show some 1,200 distinct CDR3 sequences, with less than 8% seen just once and 10% to 12% held by the top ten. Live CD3+CD8+TCRalphabeta+ cells were sorted into four subsets by PD-1 and/or TIGIT.

The chain employs TRBV5-1 and TRBJ2-5; 13 bases align to TRBD2. The TCR was taken from a human donor with melanoma. The source was CD8+ T cells from PBMCs, collected at baseline or after one month of anti-PD-1 therapy (not recorded which). The CDR3 loop is CASSSGLAGAIRETQYF. CDR3 bases: TGCGCCAGCAGCTCAGGACTAGCGGGGGCCATACGAGAGACCCAGTACTTC.